This entry is about one T cell receptor beta chain. Other DNA sequences from this sample encode an identical CDR3 as well. The data stem from a study of blood T cell repertoires in COVID-19. Study-wide context: The United States, Italy and Spain supplied acute and convalescent COVID-19 samples.

This CDR3 region has 15 residues. Germline trimming cut 6 bases from V and 0 bases from J; bases unmatched to any gene: 3. Germline V lookup: CDR1 SGHTA, CDR2 FQGNSA. In the authors' workflow: Estimates of nucleated cell counts were drawn from the amplification of reference gene primers. Assay: immunoSEQ multiplex PCR; the TCRdb copy retains only in-frame clones and omits some. The V and J calls and clone size come from that table; D and trimming were worked out from the DNA. Here the sample spans about 230,000 clones, about nine tenths being singletons. V is TRBV7-2 and J is TRBJ2-1; 9 nucleotides line up with TRBD1. Sequencing was done on a sample of peripheral blood. The receptor was derived from a man aged 45-60 years with COVID-19, enrolled during active disease. The DNA for the CDR3 is TGTGCCAGCAGTTGGGGACAGGGCTCCTACAATGAGCAGTTCTTC. It is translated as CASSWGQGSYNEQFF.